The clone carrying this T cell receptor beta chain was counted at least ten times. Its antigen is undetermined. These data come from a study of early T cells in non-severe SARS-CoV-2 infection. Background on the study: Sequencing targeted bulk RNA from unsorted whole blood, leaving chains unpaired.

Individual cDNA molecules were tagged with unique molecular identifiers, the study reported. One entry per CDR3 protein, called by TCRdb with MiXCR from the 5' RACE reads. The sample includes about 29,000 distinct CDR3 sequences, about 5.5% seen only once; the top ten take less than 14%. General study findings and limits: Matching with VDJdb favored anti-spike CD8 responses (missing private and CD4 specificities).

The ends were cut back, 3 bases at V and 8 bases at J, with 20 bases in the middle. This CDR3 region has 15 residues. The germline gives CDR1 SQVTM, CDR2 ANQGSEA. Source material: whole blood. The chain recombines TRBV29-1 with TRBJ2-1, with D unresolved. The source is an adult who was a healthcare worker with PCR-confirmed SARS-CoV-2 infection or an uninfected control (not recorded which). The CDR3 DNA is TGCAGCGTTGATGCGGCCCTCGTTGGTTCCGATGAGCAGTTCTTC. It codes for CSVDAALVGSDEQFF.